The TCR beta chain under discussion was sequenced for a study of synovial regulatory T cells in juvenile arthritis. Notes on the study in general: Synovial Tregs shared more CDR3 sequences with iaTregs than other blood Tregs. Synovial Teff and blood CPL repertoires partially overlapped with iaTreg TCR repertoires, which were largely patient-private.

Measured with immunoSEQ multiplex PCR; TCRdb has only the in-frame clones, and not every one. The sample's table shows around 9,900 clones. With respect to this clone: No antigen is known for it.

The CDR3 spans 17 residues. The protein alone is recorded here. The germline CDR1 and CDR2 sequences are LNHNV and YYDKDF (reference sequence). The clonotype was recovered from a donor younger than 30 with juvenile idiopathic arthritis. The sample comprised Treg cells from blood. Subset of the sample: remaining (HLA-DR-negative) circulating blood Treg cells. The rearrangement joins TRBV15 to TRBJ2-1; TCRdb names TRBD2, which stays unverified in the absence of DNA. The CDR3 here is CATSRVWGGMARNEQFF.